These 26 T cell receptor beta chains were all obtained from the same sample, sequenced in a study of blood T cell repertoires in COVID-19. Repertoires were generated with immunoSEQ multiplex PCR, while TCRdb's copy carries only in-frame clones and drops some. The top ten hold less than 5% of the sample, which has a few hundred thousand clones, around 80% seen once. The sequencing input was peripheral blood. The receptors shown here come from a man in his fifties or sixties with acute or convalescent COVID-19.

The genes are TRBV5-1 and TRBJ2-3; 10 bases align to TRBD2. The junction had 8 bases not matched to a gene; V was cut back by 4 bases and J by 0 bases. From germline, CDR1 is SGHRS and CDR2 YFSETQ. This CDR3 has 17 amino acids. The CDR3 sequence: CASSRGLTSGSTDTQYF. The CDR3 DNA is TGCGCCAGCAGCCGAGGTCTGACTAGCGGGAGCACAGATACGCAGTATTTT.

The CDR3 DNA sequence: TGTGCCAGCAGCACCCGCCGGGACAGGGCGTCTAATGAGCAGTTCTTC. It is translated as CASSTRRDRASNEQFF. The chain recombines TRBV9 with TRBJ2-1; 9 bases agree with TRBD1. V shed 4 bases, J shed 7 bases, and the junction held 12 bases outside the gene matches. Germline CDR1 is SGDLS and CDR2 is YYNGEE. The CDR3 totals 16 residues.

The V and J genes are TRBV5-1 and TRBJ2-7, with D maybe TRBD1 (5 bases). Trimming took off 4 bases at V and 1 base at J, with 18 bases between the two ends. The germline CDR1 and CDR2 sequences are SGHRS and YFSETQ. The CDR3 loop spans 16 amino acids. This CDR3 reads CASSPRTLLGSYEQYF. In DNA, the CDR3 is TGCGCCAGCAGCCCCCGGACACTTCTAGGATCCTACGAGCAGTACTTC.

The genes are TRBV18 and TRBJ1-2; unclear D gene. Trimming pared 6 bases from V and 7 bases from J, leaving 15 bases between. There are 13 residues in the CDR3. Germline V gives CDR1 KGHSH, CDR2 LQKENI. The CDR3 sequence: CASSYEAPSGYTF. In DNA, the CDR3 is TGTGCCAGCTCCTATGAGGCCCCTAGTGGCTACACCTTC.

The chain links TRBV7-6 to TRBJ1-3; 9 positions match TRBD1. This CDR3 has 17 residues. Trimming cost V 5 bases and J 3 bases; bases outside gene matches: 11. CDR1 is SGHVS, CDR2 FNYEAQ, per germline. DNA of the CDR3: TGTGCCAGCAGCCTTGGACAGGGGCGACGAGATGGAAACACCATATATTTT. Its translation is CASSLGQGRRDGNTIYF. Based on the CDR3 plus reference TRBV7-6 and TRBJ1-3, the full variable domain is GAGVSQSPRYKVTKRGQDVALRCDPISGHVSLYWYRQALGQGPEFLTYFNYEAQQDKSGLPNDRFSAERPEGSISTLTIQRTEQRDSAMYRCASSLGQGRRDGNTIYFGEGSWLTVV.

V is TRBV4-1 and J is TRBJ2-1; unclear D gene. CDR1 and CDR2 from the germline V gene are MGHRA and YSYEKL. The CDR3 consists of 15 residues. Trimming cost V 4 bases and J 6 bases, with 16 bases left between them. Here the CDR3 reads CASSLSRSPRNEQFF. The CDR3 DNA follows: TGCGCCAGCAGCCTCAGTAGGAGCCCACGCAATGAGCAGTTCTTC.

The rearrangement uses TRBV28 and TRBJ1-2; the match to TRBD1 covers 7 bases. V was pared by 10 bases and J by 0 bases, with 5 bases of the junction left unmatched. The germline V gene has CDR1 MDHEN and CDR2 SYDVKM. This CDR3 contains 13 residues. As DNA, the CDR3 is TGTGCCAACTTGGACAGGACTAACTATGGCTACACCTTC. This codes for CANLDRTNYGYTF.

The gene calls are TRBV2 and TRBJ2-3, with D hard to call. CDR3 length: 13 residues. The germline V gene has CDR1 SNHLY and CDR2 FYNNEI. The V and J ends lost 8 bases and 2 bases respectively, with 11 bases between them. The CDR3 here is CASAPRVTDTQYF. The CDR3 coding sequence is TGTGCCAGCGCGCCTCGGGTCACAGATACGCAGTATTTT. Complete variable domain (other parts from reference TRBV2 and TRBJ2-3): EPEVTQTPSHQVTQMGQEVILRCVPISNHLYFYWYRQILGQKVEFLVSFYNNEISEKSEIFDDQFSVERPDGSNFTLKIRSTKLEDSAMYFCASAPRVTDTQYFGPGTRLTVL.

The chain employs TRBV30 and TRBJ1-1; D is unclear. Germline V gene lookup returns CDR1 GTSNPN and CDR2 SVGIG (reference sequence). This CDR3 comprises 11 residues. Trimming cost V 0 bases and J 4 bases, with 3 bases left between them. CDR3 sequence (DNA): TGTGCCTGGAGTGTGAGCACTGAAGCTTTCTTT. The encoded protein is CAWSVSTEAFF.

The CDR3 region has the DNA TGTGCCTGGAGCCACCGGGCAGGGGCCCTCCATGGCTACACCTTC. Encoded protein: CAWSHRAGALHGYTF. The chain uses TRBV30 and TRBJ1-2, with D possibly TRBD1 on 6 matching bases. The length of the CDR3 is 15 residues. Trimming pared 3 bases from V and 6 bases from J, leaving 20 bases between. Germline V gene lookup returns CDR1 GTSNPN and CDR2 SVGIG (reference sequence).

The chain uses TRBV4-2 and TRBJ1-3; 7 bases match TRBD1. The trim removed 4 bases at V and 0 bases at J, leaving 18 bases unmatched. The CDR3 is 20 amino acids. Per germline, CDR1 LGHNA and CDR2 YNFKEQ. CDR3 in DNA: TGTGCCAGCAGCCGTTACTATGAGGGACAGAGCGTCGACTCTGGAAACACCATATATTTT. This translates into CASSRYYEGQSVDSGNTIYF.

The CDR3 is CASSRVRLRANVLTF. The CDR3 DNA reads TGTGCCAGCAGCCGCGTCCGTCTACGGGCCAACGTCCTGACTTTC. The chain employs TRBV28 and TRBJ2-6; no definite D call. The CDR3 is 15 amino acids. Germline CDR1 and CDR2: MDHEN and SYDVKM. Trimming removed 6 bases at V and 5 bases at J, with 14 bases between.

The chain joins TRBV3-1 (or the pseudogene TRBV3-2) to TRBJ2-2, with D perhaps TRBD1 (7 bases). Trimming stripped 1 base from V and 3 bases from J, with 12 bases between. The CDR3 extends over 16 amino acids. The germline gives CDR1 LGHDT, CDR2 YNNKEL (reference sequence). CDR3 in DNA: TGTGCCAGCAGCCAAGTACCAGGGGGGTACACCGGGGAGCTGTTTTTT. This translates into CASSQVPGGYTGELFF.

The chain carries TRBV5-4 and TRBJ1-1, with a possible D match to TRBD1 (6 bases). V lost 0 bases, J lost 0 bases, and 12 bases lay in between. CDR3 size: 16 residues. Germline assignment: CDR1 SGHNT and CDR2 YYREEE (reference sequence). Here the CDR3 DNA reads TGTGCCAGCAGCTTGGACAGGGTCGGGATGAACACTGAAGCTTTCTTT. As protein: CASSLDRVGMNTEAFF. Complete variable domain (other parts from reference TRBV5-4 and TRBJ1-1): ETGVTQSPTHLIKTRGQQVTLRCSSQSGHNTVSWYQQALGQGPQFIFQYYREEENGRGNFPPRFSGLQFPNYSSELNVNALELDDSALYLCASSLDRVGMNTEAFFGQGTRLTVV.

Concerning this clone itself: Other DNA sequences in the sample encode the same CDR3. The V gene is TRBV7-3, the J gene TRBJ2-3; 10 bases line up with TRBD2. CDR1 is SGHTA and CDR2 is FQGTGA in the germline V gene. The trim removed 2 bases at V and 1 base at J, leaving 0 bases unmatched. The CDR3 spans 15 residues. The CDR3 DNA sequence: TGTGCCAGCAGCTTAGGGACTAGCGGCACAGATACGCAGTATTTT. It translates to CASSLGTSGTDTQYF.

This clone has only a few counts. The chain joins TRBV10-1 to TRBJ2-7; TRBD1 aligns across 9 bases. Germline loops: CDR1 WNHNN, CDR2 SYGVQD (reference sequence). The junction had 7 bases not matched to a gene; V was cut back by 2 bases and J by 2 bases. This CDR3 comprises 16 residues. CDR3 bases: TGCGCCAGCAGTGAGCTTCGGGGGACAGGGACCTACGAGCAGTACTTC. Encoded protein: CASSELRGTGTYEQYF.

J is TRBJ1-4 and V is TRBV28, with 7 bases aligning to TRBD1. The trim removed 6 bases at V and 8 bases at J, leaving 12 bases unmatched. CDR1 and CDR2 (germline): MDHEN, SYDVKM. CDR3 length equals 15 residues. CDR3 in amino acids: CASSKAGTAAEKLFF. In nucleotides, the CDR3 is TGTGCCAGCAGCAAGGCCGGGACAGCAGCGGAAAAACTGTTTTTT.

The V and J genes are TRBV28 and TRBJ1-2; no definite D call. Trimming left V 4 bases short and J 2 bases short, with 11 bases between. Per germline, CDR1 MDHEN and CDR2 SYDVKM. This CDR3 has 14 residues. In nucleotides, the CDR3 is TGTGCCAGCAGTTCACAGTTCCTAAACTATGGCTACACCTTC. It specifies CASSSQFLNYGYTF.

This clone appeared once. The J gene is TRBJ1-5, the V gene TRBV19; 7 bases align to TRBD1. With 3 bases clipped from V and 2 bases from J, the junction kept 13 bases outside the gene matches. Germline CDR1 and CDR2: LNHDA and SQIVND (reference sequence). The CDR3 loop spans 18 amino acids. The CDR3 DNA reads TGTGCCAGTAGTATCAAGACAGGGTCGGGATTCGGCAATCAGCCCCAGCATTTT. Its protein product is CASSIKTGSGFGNQPQHF.

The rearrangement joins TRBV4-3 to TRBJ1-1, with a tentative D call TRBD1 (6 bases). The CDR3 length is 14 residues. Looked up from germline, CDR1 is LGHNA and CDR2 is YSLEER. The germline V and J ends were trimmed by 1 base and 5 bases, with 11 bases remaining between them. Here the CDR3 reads CASSQAGGGTEAFF. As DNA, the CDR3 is TGCGCCAGCAGCCAAGCGGGGGGCGGAACTGAAGCTTTCTTT.

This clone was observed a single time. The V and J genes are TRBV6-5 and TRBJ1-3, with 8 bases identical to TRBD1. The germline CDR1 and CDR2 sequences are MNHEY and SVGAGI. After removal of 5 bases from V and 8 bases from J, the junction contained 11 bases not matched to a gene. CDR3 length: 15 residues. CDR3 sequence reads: CASSPAYGQGYTIYF. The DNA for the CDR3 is TGTGCCAGCAGTCCCGCCTACGGACAGGGATACACCATATATTTT.

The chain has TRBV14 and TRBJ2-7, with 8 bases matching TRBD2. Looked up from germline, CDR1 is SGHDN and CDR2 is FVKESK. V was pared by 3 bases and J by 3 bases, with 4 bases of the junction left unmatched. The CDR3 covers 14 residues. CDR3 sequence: CASSQVAGIYEQYF. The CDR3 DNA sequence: TGTGCCAGCAGCCAGGTAGCGGGGATCTACGAGCAGTACTTC.

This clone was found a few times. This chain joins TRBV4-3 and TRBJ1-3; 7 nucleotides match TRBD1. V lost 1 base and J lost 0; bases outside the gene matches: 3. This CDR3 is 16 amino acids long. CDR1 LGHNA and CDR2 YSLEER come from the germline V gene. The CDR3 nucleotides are TGCGCCAGCAGCCAAGCCCGGGACAGCTCTGGAAACACCATATATTTT. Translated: CASSQARDSSGNTIYF.

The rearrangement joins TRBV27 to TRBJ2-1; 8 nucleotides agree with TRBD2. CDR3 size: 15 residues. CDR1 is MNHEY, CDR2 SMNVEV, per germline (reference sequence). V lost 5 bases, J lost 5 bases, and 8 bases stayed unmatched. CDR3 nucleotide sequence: TGTGCCAGCAGTCCTTTAGCGGGAAGGGACAATGAGCAGTTCTTC. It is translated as CASSPLAGRDNEQFF.

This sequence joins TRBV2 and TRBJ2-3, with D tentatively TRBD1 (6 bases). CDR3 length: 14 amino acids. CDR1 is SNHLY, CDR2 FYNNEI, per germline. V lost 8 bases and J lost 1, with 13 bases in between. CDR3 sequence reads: CASGGNRGTDTQYF. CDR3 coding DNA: TGTGCCAGCGGGGGAAACAGGGGCACAGATACGCAGTATTTT.

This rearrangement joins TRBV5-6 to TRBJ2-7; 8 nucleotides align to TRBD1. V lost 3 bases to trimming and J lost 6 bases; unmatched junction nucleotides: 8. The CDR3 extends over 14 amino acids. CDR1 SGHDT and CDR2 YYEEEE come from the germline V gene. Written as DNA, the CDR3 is TGTGCCAGCAGCTGGGGGCCAGGGGGCTCCGAGCAGTACTTC. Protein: CASSWGPGGSEQYF. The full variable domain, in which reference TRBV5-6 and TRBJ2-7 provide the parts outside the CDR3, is DAGVTQSPTHLIKTRGQQVTLRCSPKSGHDTVSWYQQALGQGPQFIFQYYEEEERQRGNFPDRFSGHQFPNYSSELNVNALLLGDSALYLCASSWGPGGSEQYFGPGTRLTVT.